The TCR beta chain under discussion was sequenced for a study of cytomegalovirus exposure and HLA in healthy donors. The study, taken as a whole, reports: Overall, about 160 TCR beta chains were annotated as cytomegalovirus-associated. Later analysis showed most CMV-associated TCR beta chains appearing HLA-restricted.

PCR amplification relied on 60 Vbeta primers (plus 13 Jbeta primers). The repertoire was sequenced with immunoSEQ multiplex PCR; TCRdb's copy has only in-frame clones and lacks some. The repertoire holds hundreds of thousands of clones, more than 55% seen once, with about 2.2% in the top ten. A word on this clone: The target antigen is unknown.

The V gene end was trimmed by 4 bases and the J gene end by 0 bases; junction bases not matched to a gene: 10. Germline V gene sequence: CDR1 SGHRS, CDR2 YFSETQ. This CDR3 is built from 16 residues. The chain employs TRBV5-1 and TRBJ2-7, with 7 bases lining up with TRBD2. Material for sequencing was PBMCs. This TCR was recovered from a female donor in good health and CMV-seronegative. CDR3 region: CASSVPDGGNSYEQYF. The CDR3 coding sequence is TGCGCCAGCAGCGTTCCCGACGGGGGGAACTCCTACGAGCAGTACTTC.